Reported below is one TCR beta chain. Its matching antigen is unknown. The sample comes from a study of cytotoxic CD8 clonotypes in ibrutinib-treated CLL. Study results and limitations: Rising at ibrutinib response, clonality subsequently fell back toward baseline at progression.

Clones were sequenced by immunoSEQ multiplex PCR, and TCRdb holds only the in-frame ones, with some missing. The table records around 150,000 clones, 88% of them present only once. The CDR3 has 15 amino acids. V lost 4 bases, J lost 0 bases, and 13 bases lay in between. Germline assignment: CDR1 SGHRS and CDR2 YFSETQ. J is TRBJ1-2 and V is TRBV5-1, with a possible D match to TRBD1 (5 bases). The source was PBMCs, collected at disease progression, from a patient treated with ibrutinib. The source of this sequence is a human donor with chronic lymphocytic leukemia. The chain's CDR3 is CASSNSTQANYGYTF. The CDR3 coding sequence is TGCGCCAGCAGCAACTCGACACAGGCTAACTATGGCTACACCTTC.